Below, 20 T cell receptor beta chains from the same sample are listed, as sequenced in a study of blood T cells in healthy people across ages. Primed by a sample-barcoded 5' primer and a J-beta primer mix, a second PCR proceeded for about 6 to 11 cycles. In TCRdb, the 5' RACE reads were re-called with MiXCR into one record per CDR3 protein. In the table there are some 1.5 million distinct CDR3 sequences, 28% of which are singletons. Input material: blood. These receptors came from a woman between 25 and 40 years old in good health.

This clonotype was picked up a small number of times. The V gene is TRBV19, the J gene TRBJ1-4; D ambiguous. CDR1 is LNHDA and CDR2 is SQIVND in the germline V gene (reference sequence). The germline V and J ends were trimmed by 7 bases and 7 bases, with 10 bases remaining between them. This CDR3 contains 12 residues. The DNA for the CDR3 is TGTGCCAGTACCAGCCTGGGTGAAAAACTGTTTTTT. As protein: CASTSLGEKLFF.

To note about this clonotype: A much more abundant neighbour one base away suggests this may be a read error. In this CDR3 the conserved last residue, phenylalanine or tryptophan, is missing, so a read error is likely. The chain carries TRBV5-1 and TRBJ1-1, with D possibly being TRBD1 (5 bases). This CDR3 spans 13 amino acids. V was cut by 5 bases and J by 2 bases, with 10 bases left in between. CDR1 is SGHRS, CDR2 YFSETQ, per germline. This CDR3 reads CASSMTANTEAFY. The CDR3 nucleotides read TGCGCCAGCAGTATGACAGCTAACACTGAAGCTTTCTAT.

The CDR3 loop is CASSELGQLLTQHF. For the CDR3, the DNA is TGTGCCAGCAGTGAACTCGGACAGTTACTGACCCAGCATTTT. The rearrangement joins TRBV6-1 to TRBJ1-5; possibly TRBD1 for D (6 bases). The CDR3 contains 14 residues. Trimming took off 2 bases at V and 11 bases at J, with 16 bases between the two ends. Per germline, CDR1 MNHNS and CDR2 SASEGT.

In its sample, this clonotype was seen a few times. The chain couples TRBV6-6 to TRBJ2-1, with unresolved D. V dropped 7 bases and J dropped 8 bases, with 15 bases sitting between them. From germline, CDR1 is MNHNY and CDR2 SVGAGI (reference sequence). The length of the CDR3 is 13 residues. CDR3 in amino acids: CASTRLRWDEQFF. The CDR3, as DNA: TGTGCCAGCACTAGACTCCGTTGGGATGAGCAGTTCTTC.

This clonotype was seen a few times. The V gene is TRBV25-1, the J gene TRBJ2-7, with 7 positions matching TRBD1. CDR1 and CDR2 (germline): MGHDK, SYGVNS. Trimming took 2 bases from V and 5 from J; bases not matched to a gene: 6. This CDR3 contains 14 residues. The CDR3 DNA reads TGTGCCAGCAGTGAAGGCACAGGGGAAGACGAGCAGTACTTC. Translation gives CASSEGTGEDEQYF.

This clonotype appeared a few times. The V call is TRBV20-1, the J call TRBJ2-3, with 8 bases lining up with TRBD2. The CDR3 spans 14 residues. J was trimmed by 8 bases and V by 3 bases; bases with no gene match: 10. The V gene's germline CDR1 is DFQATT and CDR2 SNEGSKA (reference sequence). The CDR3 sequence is CSASTSGSISTQYF. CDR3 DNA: TGCAGTGCTAGTACTAGCGGCAGTATCAGTACGCAGTATTTT.

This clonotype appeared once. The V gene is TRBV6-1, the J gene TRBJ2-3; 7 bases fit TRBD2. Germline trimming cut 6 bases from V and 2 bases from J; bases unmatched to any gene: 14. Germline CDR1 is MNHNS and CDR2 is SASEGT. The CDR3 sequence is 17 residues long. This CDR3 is CASRRPSRGKLTDTQYF. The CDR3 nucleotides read TGTGCCAGCAGACGGCCATCGCGGGGGAAACTCACAGATACGCAGTATTTT.

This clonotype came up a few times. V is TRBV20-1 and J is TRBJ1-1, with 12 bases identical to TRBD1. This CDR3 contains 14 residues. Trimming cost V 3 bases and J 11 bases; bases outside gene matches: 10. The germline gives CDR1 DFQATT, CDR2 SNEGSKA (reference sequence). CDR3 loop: CSASAGQGAQGAFF. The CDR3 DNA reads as TGCAGTGCTAGCGCGGGACAGGGGGCGCAGGGGGCTTTCTTT.

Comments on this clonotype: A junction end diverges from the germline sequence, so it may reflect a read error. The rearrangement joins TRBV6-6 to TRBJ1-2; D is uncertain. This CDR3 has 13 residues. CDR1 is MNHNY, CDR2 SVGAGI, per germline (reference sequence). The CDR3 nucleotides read TGTGCCGGCAGTCGGACGGGCAACTATGGCTACACCTTC. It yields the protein CAGSRTGNYGYTF.

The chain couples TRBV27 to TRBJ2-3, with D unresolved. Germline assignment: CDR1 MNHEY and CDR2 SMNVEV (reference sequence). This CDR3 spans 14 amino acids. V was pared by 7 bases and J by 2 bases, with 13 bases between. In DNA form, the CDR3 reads TGTGCCAGCACCCACGGTGTGGCCACAGATACGCAGTATTTT. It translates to CASTHGVATDTQYF.

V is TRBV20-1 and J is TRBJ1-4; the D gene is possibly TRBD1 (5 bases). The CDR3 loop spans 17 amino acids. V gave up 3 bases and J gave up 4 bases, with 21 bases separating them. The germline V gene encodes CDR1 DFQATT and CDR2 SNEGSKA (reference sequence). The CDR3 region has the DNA TGCAGTGCTAGGGGGACCCCTTTTCACGTCAGTAATGAAAAACTGTTTTTT. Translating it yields CSARGTPFHVSNEKLFF.

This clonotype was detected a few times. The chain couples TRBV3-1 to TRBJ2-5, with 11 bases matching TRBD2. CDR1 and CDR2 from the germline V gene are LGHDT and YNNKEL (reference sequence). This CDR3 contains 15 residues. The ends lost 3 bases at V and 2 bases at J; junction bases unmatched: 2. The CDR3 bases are TGTGCCAGCAGCCAGACTAGCGGGATGCAAGAGACCCAGTACTTC. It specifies CASSQTSGMQETQYF.

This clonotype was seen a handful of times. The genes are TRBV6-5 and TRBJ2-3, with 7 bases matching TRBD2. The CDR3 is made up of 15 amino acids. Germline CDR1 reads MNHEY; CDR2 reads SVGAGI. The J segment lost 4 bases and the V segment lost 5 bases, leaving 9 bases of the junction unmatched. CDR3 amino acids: CASSPLLARADTQYF. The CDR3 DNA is TGTGCCAGCAGTCCCCTACTAGCGAGGGCAGATACGCAGTATTTT.

The CDR3 nucleotides are TGTGCCAGCAGTGCCGGGACAGGGGTTGGGTATGAGCAGTTCTTC. Translating gives CASSAGTGVGYEQFF. This chain uses TRBV6-1 with TRBJ2-1; 10 bases agree with TRBD1. V was pared by 4 bases and J by 8 bases, with 8 bases of the junction left unmatched. From germline, CDR1 is MNHNS and CDR2 SASEGT. There are 15 residues in the CDR3.

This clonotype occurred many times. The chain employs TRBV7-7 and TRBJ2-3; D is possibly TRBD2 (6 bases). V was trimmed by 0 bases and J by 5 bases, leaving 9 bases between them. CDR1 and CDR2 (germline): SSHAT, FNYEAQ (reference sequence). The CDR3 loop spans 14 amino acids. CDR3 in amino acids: CASSLAGTLDTQYF. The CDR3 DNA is TGTGCCAGCAGCTTAGCAGGGACTTTAGATACGCAGTATTTT.

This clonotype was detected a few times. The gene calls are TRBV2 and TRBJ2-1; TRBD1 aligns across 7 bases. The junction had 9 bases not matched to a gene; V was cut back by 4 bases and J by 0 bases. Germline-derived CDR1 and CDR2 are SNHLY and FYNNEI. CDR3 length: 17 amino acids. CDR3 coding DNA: TGTGCCAGCAGTGTCACCGGGACAGCCAACTCCTACAATGAGCAGTTCTTC. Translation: CASSVTGTANSYNEQFF.

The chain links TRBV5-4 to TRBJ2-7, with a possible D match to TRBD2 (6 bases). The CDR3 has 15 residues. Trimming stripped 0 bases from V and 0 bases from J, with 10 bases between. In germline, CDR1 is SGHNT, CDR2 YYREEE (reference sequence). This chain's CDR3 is CASSLGGISSYEQYF. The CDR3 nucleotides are TGTGCCAGCAGCTTGGGCGGGATAAGCTCCTACGAGCAGTACTTC.

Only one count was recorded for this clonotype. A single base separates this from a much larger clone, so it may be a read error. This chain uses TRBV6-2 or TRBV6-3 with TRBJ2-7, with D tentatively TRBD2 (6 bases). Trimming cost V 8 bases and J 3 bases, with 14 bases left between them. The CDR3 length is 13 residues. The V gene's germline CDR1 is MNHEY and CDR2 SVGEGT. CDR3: CASVSGRYYEQYF. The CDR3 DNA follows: TGTGCCAGCGTCAGCGGGCGGTACTACGAGCAGTACTTC.

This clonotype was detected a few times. The CDR3 DNA is TGCGCCAGCAGCTCTCCCGGCTCGATCGAGCAGTACTTC. Amino acid sequence: CASSSPGSIEQYF. The chain joins TRBV5-1 to TRBJ2-7; unclear D gene. V dropped 3 bases and J dropped 6 bases, with 13 bases sitting between them. The germline V gene encodes CDR1 SGHRS and CDR2 YFSETQ. The CDR3 consists of 13 residues.

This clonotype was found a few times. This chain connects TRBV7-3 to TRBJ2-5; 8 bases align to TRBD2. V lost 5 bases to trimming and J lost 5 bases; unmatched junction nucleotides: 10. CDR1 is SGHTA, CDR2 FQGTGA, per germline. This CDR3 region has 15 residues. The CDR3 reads CASSQNGLAGETQYF. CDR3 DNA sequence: TGTGCCAGCAGCCAAAATGGGCTAGCGGGTGAGACCCAGTACTTC.